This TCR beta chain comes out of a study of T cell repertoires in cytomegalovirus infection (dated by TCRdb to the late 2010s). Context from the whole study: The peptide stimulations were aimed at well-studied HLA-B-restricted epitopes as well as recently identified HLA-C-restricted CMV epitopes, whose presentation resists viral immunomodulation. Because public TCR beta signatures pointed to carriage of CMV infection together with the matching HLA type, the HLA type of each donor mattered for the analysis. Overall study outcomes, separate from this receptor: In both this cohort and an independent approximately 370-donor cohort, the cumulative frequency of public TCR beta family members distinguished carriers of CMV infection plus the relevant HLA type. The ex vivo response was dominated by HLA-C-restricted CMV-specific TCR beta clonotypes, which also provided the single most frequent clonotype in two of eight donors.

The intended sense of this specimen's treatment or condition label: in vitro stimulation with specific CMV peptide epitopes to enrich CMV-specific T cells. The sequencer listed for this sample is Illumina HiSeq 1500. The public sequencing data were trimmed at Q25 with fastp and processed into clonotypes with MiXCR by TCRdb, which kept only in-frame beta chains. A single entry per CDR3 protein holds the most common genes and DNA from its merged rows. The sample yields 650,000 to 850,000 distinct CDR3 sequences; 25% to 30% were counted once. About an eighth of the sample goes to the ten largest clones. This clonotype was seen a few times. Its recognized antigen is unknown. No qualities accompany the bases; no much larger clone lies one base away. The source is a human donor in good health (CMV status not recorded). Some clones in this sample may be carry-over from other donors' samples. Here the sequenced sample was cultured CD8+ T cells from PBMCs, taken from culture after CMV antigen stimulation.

The CDR3 region has the sequence CASSVFGGRGVSQETQYF. The DNA reads TGTGCCAGCAGCGTATTCGGGGGGCGGGGGGTCTCACAAGAGACCCAGTACTTC. The chain employs TRBV7-2 and TRBJ2-5, with 8 bases aligning to TRBD2. CDR1 and CDR2 are read off the germline V gene as SGHTA and FQGNSA. The CDR3 covers 18 residues, taking in both the cysteine and the phenylalanine. The read is trimmed to its CDR3 DNA, 54 bases read in frame from base 1. Relative to germline, V is missing 5 bases and J is missing 2 bases, with 16 bases of the junction outside any gene match.